This entry lists 8 T cell receptor beta chains sequenced from one sample in a study of tumor-infiltrating lymphocytes in primary liver carcinoma. Reverse transcription of about 500 ng total RNA with a constant-region primer produced TCR beta cDNA. Employing slightly modified ARM-PCR, three nested multiplex PCR rounds were run, and these gave rise to the TCR beta libraries. Use of TRBV1-TRBV30 forward primers with a C-beta reverse primer characterized the first two PCR rounds, which lasted roughly 11 cycles each. Via MiXCR, TCRdb re-called the multiplex PCR reads, giving one row per CDR3 protein. The sample lists fewer than 200,000 distinct CDR3 sequences, roughly 80% occurring once. Extraction of RNA together with DNA used about 18-31 mg of unsorted bulk tissue. The sequenced sample consisted of tumor tissue from primary liver carcinoma. All receptors come from a man aged 35 to 55 with primary liver carcinoma and hepatitis B virus infection.

With regard to this clonotype: Compared with germline, one end of the junction differs, possibly owing to a read error. This sequence joins TRBV12-3 or TRBV12-4 and TRBJ1-5; no reliable D call. This CDR3 spans 13 amino acids. The CDR3 is CASNLIEDQPHHF. CDR3 nucleotide sequence: TGTGCCAGCAATTTGATAGAAGATCAGCCCCATCATTTT.

In the case of this clonotype: A read error may account for a junction end that differs from germline. J is TRBJ2-7 and V is TRBV11-2; D is undetermined. Germline V gene sequence: CDR1 SGHAT, CDR2 FQNNGV. This CDR3 has 11 residues. The CDR3 sequence is CASSLGYEQHF. CDR3 nucleotide sequence: TGTGCCAGCAGCCTAGGCTACGAGCAGCACTTC. The full variable domain, in which reference TRBV11-2 and TRBJ2-7 provide the parts outside the CDR3, is EAGVAQSPRYKIIEKRQSVAFWCNPISGHATLYWYQQILGQGPKLLIQFQNNGVVDDSQLPKDRFSAERLKGVDSTLKIQPAKLEDSAVYLCASSLGYEQHFGPGTRLTVT.

In this sample, this clonotype turned up a few times. This may be a read error, as it is one base from a much larger clone. The chain carries TRBV7-9 and TRBJ2-7; tentatively, D is TRBD1 (5 bases). Germline CDR1 and CDR2: SEHNR and FQNEAQ (reference sequence). Trimming took off 1 base at V and 5 bases at J, with 12 bases between the two ends. The CDR3 contains 14 residues. The DNA for the CDR3 is TGTGCCAGCAGCTTAGGGAACACCAGGGACGAGCAGTACTTC. Its translation: CASSLGNTRDEQYF. Using reference TRBV7-9 and TRBJ2-7 for the parts outside the CDR3, the full variable domain is DTGVSQNPRHKITKRGQNVTFRCDPISEHNRLYWYRQTLGQGPEFLTYFQNEAQLEKSRLLSDRFSAERPKGSFSTLEIQRTEQGDSAMYLCASSLGNTRDEQYFGPGTRLTVT.

The genes are TRBV29-1 and TRBJ1-2; the match to TRBD1 covers 7 bases. Germline CDR1 reads SQVTM; CDR2 reads ANQGSEA. This CDR3 is 14 amino acids long. V lost 8 bases and J lost 6; bases outside the gene matches: 15. CDR3: CSFLPDRDMNGYTF. The CDR3 DNA reads as TGCAGCTTCCTTCCTGACAGGGACATGAATGGCTACACCTTC.

Only a few counts were recorded for this clonotype. Since the CDR3 does not end with the conserved phenylalanine or tryptophan, this likely comes from a read error. The chain has TRBV4-1 and TRBJ1-5, with 7 bases that match TRBD1. This CDR3 is built from 15 residues. Germline values: CDR1 MGHRA, CDR2 YSYEKL. The CDR3 loop is CASSQGVDSNQPQHS. CDR3 DNA sequence: TGCGCTAGCAGCCAGGGGGTCGATAGCAATCAGCCCCAGCATTCT.

As for this clonotype: One end of the junction is discordant with germline, which a read error may explain. The chain carries TRBV4-1 and TRBJ1-1; D unclear. Germline assignment: CDR1 MGHRA and CDR2 YSYEKL. The CDR3 contains 16 residues. The CDR3 reads CASSPSLHGWNTEAFF. For the CDR3, the DNA is TGCGCTAGCAGCCCAAGCCTACATGGGTGGAACACTGAAGCTTTCTTT.

A word on this clonotype: This may arise from a read error, as a much more abundant clone is one base away. The conserved closing phenylalanine or tryptophan is absent in this CDR3, likely reflecting a read error. The rearrangement joins TRBV28 to TRBJ1-1, with D possibly matching TRBD1 (5 bases). Germline loops: CDR1 MDHEN, CDR2 SYDVKM. There are 16 residues in the CDR3. The V gene lost 6 bases and the J gene lost 0 bases, with 17 bases spanning the gap. The CDR3 reads CASRTALLIMNTEAFI. As DNA, the CDR3 is TGTGCCAGCAGGACAGCGCTCCTAATCATGAACACTGAAGCTTTCATT.

This clonotype was seen once. The junction does not match germline at one end; this may be a read error. J is TRBJ2-5 and V is TRBV11-2; D is tentatively TRBD1 or TRBD2 (5 bases each). This CDR3 has 14 residues. Germline CDR1 SGHAT, CDR2 FQNNGV. The DNA of the CDR3 is TGTGCCAGCAGCTTATCCAGGGATAGGGAGACCCACTACTTC. Protein: CASSLSRDRETHYF.